This is a list of T cell receptor beta chains from one sample in a study of T cells in Graves' hyperthyroidism and ophthalmopathy. TCRdb re-called the multiplex PCR reads through MiXCR, storing one row per CDR3 protein. The top ten hold about 5.8% of the sample, which has approximately 600,000 distinct CDR3 sequences, around 13% seen once. The material sequenced was blood. These receptors were collected from a woman aged 25 to 39 with Graves' hyperthyroidism that later progressed to Graves' ophthalmopathy. The CDR3 runs from the conserved cysteine through the conserved F or W. The D gene is left open where the match is weak. A row's size may be missing; if present it is once, few, many or a size class.

abundance: many
j_gene: TRBJ1-5
v_gene: TRBV7-9
d_gene: TRBD1
CDR3nt: TGTGCCAGCAGCACCGACAGGGGACGTCCTCAGCCCCAGCATTTT
CDR3aa: CASSTDRGRPQPQHF

abundance: few
j_gene: TRBJ1-1
v_gene: TRBV7-2
d_gene: NA
CDR3nt: TGTGCCAGCAGCCCCCAACACGGCCGGGGAAACACTGAAGCTTTCTTT
CDR3aa: CASSPQHGRGNTEAFF

abundance: NA
j_gene: TRBJ1-6
v_gene: TRBV6-1
d_gene: NA
CDR3nt: TGTGCCAGCAGCGGTGGGGGGCAAGTTTCACCCCTCCACTTT
CDR3aa: CASSGGGQVSPLHF

abundance: many
j_gene: TRBJ2-5
v_gene: TRBV6-1
d_gene: NA
CDR3nt: TGTGCCAGCAGTGAATTTCTTCGAGGGAAAGGGACCCAGTACTTC
CDR3aa: CASSEFLRGKGTQYF

abundance: many
j_gene: TRBJ2-1
v_gene: TRBV7-2
d_gene: NA
CDR3nt: TGTGCCAGCAGCGCCGGTTTGGGCGAGCAGTTCTTC
CDR3aa: CASSAGLGEQFF

abundance: NA
j_gene: TRBJ2-7
v_gene: TRBV9
d_gene: NA
CDR3nt: TGTGCCAGCAGCGTAGCTGGGGGAAACTACGAGCAGTACTTC
CDR3aa: CASSVAGGNYEQYF

abundance: few
j_gene: TRBJ2-7
v_gene: TRBV25-1
d_gene: TRBD2
CDR3nt: TGTGCCAGCAGTGAATCTCTAGCGGGAGGCCGCGAGCAGTACTTC
CDR3aa: CASSESLAGGREQYF

abundance: many
j_gene: TRBJ2-7
v_gene: TRBV11-2
d_gene: TRBD2
CDR3nt: TGTGCCAGCAGCTTAGATCGGGGGGGGCTGTCTTCCGAGCAGTACTTC
CDR3aa: CASSLDRGGLSSEQYF

abundance: NA
j_gene: TRBJ1-1
v_gene: TRBV5-4
d_gene: NA
CDR3nt: TGTGCCAGCAGCCCCCCCCCGGGGGTGAACACTGAAGCTTTCTTT
CDR3aa: CASSPPPGVNTEAFF

abundance: NA
j_gene: TRBJ1-1
v_gene: TRBV6-1
d_gene: TRBD1
CDR3nt: TGTGCCAGCAGTCCCCGACAGGGGGCCCAAACTGAAGCTTTCTTT
CDR3aa: CASSPRQGAQTEAFF

abundance: many
j_gene: TRBJ1-1
v_gene: TRBV6-2/TRBV6-3
d_gene: TRBD1
CDR3nt: TGTGCCAGCAGTACACAGGGGATTGGAGGGAACACTGAAGCTTTCTTT
CDR3aa: CASSTQGIGGNTEAFF

abundance: NA
j_gene: TRBJ2-2
v_gene: TRBV4-3
d_gene: TRBD1
CDR3nt: TGCGCCAGCAGCCGCAAATCCGGGACAGGGGGCACCGGGGAGCTGTTTTTT
CDR3aa: CASSRKSGTGGTGELFF

abundance: many
j_gene: TRBJ1-2
v_gene: TRBV4-1
d_gene: NA
CDR3nt: TGCGCCAGCAGCGGTGCGTCGGGCTACACCTTC
CDR3aa: CASSGASGYTF

abundance: NA
j_gene: TRBJ2-2
v_gene: TRBV2
d_gene: TRBD2
CDR3nt: TGTGCCAGCAGTGAAGTGGGACTAGCGGCGAACACCGGGGAGCTGTTTTTT
CDR3aa: CASSEVGLAANTGELFF

abundance: few
j_gene: TRBJ2-4
v_gene: TRBV7-2
d_gene: NA
CDR3nt: TGTGCCAGCAGCTTTACGGACATTCAGTACTTC
CDR3aa: CASSFTDIQYF

abundance: many
j_gene: TRBJ1-4
v_gene: TRBV24-1
d_gene: TRBD1
CDR3nt: TGTGCCACCAGTGATCAGAGGGAGACAGGGGACAATGAAAAACTGTTTTTT
CDR3aa: CATSDQRETGDNEKLFF

abundance: few
j_gene: TRBJ1-1
v_gene: TRBV27
d_gene: TRBD1
CDR3nt: TGTGCCAGCAGTTCATACAACCAGGGGGACACTGAAGCTTTCTTT
CDR3aa: CASSSYNQGDTEAFF

abundance: many
j_gene: TRBJ1-5
v_gene: TRBV6-1
d_gene: NA
CDR3nt: TGTGCCAGCAGTGAAGTAGGGGTTAATAGCAATCAGCCCCAGCATTTT
CDR3aa: CASSEVGVNSNQPQHF

abundance: many
j_gene: TRBJ2-6
v_gene: TRBV27
d_gene: NA
CDR3nt: TGTGCCAGCAGAATTTGGGACTCTGGGGCCAACGTCCTGACTTTC
CDR3aa: CASRIWDSGANVLTF

abundance: few
j_gene: TRBJ2-5
v_gene: TRBV19
d_gene: NA
CDR3nt: TGTGCCAGTAGCCCCGAAAGTGACCAAGAGACCCAGTACTTC
CDR3aa: CASSPESDQETQYF

abundance: many
j_gene: TRBJ1-5
v_gene: TRBV10-3
d_gene: TRBD1
CDR3nt: TGTGCCACTGGGAGACAGGGACCGGACCAGCCCCAGCATTTT
CDR3aa: CATGRQGPDQPQHF